Listed below are T cell receptor beta chains from one sample, sequenced in a study of blood T cells in healthy people across ages. TCRdb reprocessed the 5' RACE reads with MiXCR, giving one entry per CDR3 protein. The table has roughly 560,000 distinct CDR3 sequences, 20% to 30% seen once. These data were also filed under a second study, of T cells of mothers and their children.

The source material was blood. Source of these receptors: a boy between 10 and 17 years old in good health. CDR3s include the opening cysteine and the closing phenylalanine or tryptophan. Fields, in order: CDR3 DNA, CDR3 protein, D gene, clone size, J gene, V gene. D genes are given only for firm matches. Size values are once, few and many counts, or a class for expanded clones, and some rows have none.

DNA: TGTGCCAGCAAAGGGAGGGACCTATACAATGAGCAGTTCTTC
CDR3: CASKGRDLYNEQFF
D: TRBD2
size: .
J: TRBJ2-1
V: TRBV6-2/TRBV6-3

DNA: TGTGCCAGCATATGGGGGACAGGGCGGAATCAGCCCCAGCATTTT
CDR3: CASIWGTGRNQPQHF
D: TRBD1
size: .
J: TRBJ1-5
V: TRBV28

DNA: TGTGCCAGCAGTCACGACAGCGCCTGGGGCTACACCTTC
CDR3: CASSHDSAWGYTF
D: .
size: .
J: TRBJ1-2
V: TRBV7-9

DNA: TGTGCCAGCGTGACCTTGAAAGGGAGGGATGAGCAGTTCTTC
CDR3: CASVTLKGRDEQFF
D: TRBD2
size: .
J: TRBJ2-1
V: TRBV7-2

DNA: TGCAGCGTTGATGTTGGCGGAGGGGCCAACGTCCTGACTTTC
CDR3: CSVDVGGGANVLTF
D: .
size: few
J: TRBJ2-6
V: TRBV29-1

DNA: TGCAGTGCGAAAAGTGGTCCGGCGAACACTGAAGCTTTCTTT
CDR3: CSAKSGPANTEAFF
D: .
size: few
J: TRBJ1-1
V: TRBV20-1

DNA: TGTGCCAGCAGGAGTTTGGGGTCCAACTACAATGAGCAGTTCTTC
CDR3: CASRSLGSNYNEQFF
D: .
size: few
J: TRBJ2-1
V: TRBV28

DNA: TGTGCCACCAGTGATCAAACATCGAACTATGGCTACACCTTC
CDR3: CATSDQTSNYGYTF
D: .
size: .
J: TRBJ1-2
V: TRBV24-1

DNA: TGTGCCAGCAGTAGAAACAGGGAGGCAGATACGCAGTATTTT
CDR3: CASSRNREADTQYF
D: .
size: .
J: TRBJ2-3
V: TRBV7-2

DNA: TGTGCCAGCAGAAATCGGACGGGTCCGTACTTC
CDR3: CASRNRTGPYF
D: .
size: .
J: TRBJ2-7
V: TRBV28

DNA: TGCAGCGGAAGTCCGCTCCATTCAATTAACTATGGCTACACCTTC
CDR3: CSGSPLHSINYGYTF
D: .
size: .
J: TRBJ1-2
V: TRBV29-1

DNA: TGTGCCAGCATTCCACCTAGGTTTGAGCCAGGCCTCCGCTCTGGGGCCAACGTCCTGACTTTC
CDR3: CASIPPRFEPGLRSGANVLTF
D: .
size: .
J: TRBJ2-6
V: TRBV21-1

DNA: TGTGCCATCAGTAGATCAACAGGGTTGGGGGGAGAGACCCAGTACTTC
CDR3: CAISRSTGLGGETQYF
D: .
size: few
J: TRBJ2-5
V: TRBV10-3

DNA: TGTGCCAGCAGCTTACCTCAGGGGCGGGGTGACTACAATGAGCAGTTCTTC
CDR3: CASSLPQGRGDYNEQFF
D: .
size: .
J: TRBJ2-1
V: TRBV3-1

DNA: TGTGCCAGCTTCTGGGAGACCCAGTACTTC
CDR3: CASFWETQYF
D: .
size: .
J: TRBJ2-5
V: TRBV27

DNA: TGCGCCAGCAGCAAGGTTAATGTAGGAAACACCATATATTTT
CDR3: CASSKVNVGNTIYF
D: .
size: few
J: TRBJ1-3
V: TRBV11-2

DNA: TGTGCCAGCAGTGGGTTGGGCAGCGGGCAGTACTTC
CDR3: CASSGLGSGQYF
D: .
size: few
J: TRBJ2-7
V: TRBV27

DNA: TGTGCCAGCAGTCCTACCGGGACCGCCAGCTCCTACGAGCAGTACTTC
CDR3: CASSPTGTASSYEQYF
D: .
size: .
J: TRBJ2-7
V: TRBV12-3/TRBV12-4